These 32 T cell receptor beta chains were sequenced from one sample in a study of tumor and adjacent non-tumor tissue in lung cancer. The template was RNA from unsorted bulk tissue. A modified ARM-PCR protocol with three rounds of nested PCR amplified TCRbeta. TCRdb re-analysed the multiplex PCR reads in MiXCR, keeping a single row per CDR3 protein. The table has about 140,000 distinct CDR3 sequences, approximately 66% seen once; the top ten hold about 18%. The specimen sequenced was lung tumor tissue. Receptors originate from a man between 60 and 70 years old with small cell lung cancer.

Turning to this clonotype: A much larger clone is a single base away; this may be a read error. V and J are TRBV20-1 and TRBJ2-3; D is possibly TRBD2 (6 bases). CDR3 length: 14 residues. CDR1 DFQATT and CDR2 SNEGSKA come from the germline V gene (reference sequence). Here the CDR3 DNA reads TGCGGTGCTCTCGGCGGGACTGGGGCAGATACGCAGTATTTT. Its translation is CGALGGTGADTQYF.

This clonotype appeared a few times. This may arise from a read error, as a much more abundant clone is one base away. The chain carries TRBV11-2 and TRBJ2-6; D unresolved. The germline gives CDR1 SGHAT, CDR2 FQNNGV. The CDR3 has 14 amino acids. Here the CDR3 DNA reads TGTGCCAGCAGCTTATCCGGTGGCGCCAAGGTCCTGACTTTC. This codes for CASSLSGGAKVLTF. Complete variable domain (other parts from reference TRBV11-2 and TRBJ2-6): EAGVAQSPRYKIIEKRQSVAFWCNPISGHATLYWYQQILGQGPKLLIQFQNNGVVDDSQLPKDRFSAERLKGVDSTLKIQPAKLEDSAVYLCASSLSGGAKVLTFGAGSRLTVL.

Note on this clonotype: One end of the junction does not line up with germline, which may come from a read error. The gene calls are TRBV12-3 or TRBV12-4 and TRBJ2-1; TRBD1 agrees at 8 bases. The CDR3 spans 15 residues. This chain's CDR3 is CVSSPRQGMRNEQFF. CDR3 DNA: TGTGTCAGCAGTCCTAGACAGGGGATGAGGAATGAGCAGTTCTTC.

The chain employs TRBV11-2 and TRBJ2-3; D perhaps matches TRBD1 (5 bases). Trimming stripped 1 base from V and 11 bases from J, with 16 bases between. The CDR3 sequence is 14 residues long. Germline values: CDR1 SGHAT, CDR2 FQNNGV. The CDR3 reads CASSLVGETGMQYF. CDR3 sequence (DNA): TGTGCCAGCAGCTTAGTGGGTGAAACAGGTATGCAGTATTTT.

At least ten counts were recorded for this clonotype. The chain uses TRBV7-9 and TRBJ1-2; unclear D gene. This CDR3 contains 14 residues. The V and J ends lost 5 bases and 4 bases respectively, with 14 bases between them. Germline V gene lookup returns CDR1 SEHNR and CDR2 FQNEAQ (reference sequence). The CDR3 loop is CASSPPGKAYGYTF. CDR3 DNA sequence: TGTGCCAGCAGCCCACCCGGGAAGGCCTATGGCTACACCTTC.

The chain uses TRBV5-4 and TRBJ2-3; D is possibly TRBD1 or TRBD2 (6 bases each). Germline V gives CDR1 SGHNT, CDR2 YYREEE (reference sequence). Between the trimmed V and J ends, which lost 4 bases and 5 bases, there was a span of 14 bases. The CDR3 consists of 14 residues. As DNA, the CDR3 is TGTGCCAGCAGCGTGCCCGGGGGCCAAGATACGCAGTATTTT. Translating gives CASSVPGGQDTQYF. The full variable domain, with the rest looked up from reference TRBV5-4 and TRBJ2-3, is ETGVTQSPTHLIKTRGQQVTLRCSSQSGHNTVSWYQQALGQGPQFIFQYYREEENGRGNFPPRFSGLQFPNYSSELNVNALELDDSALYLCASSVPGGQDTQYFGPGTRLTVL.

With respect to this clonotype: This may be a read error, as it is one base from a much larger clone. The chain is built from TRBV6-5 and TRBJ1-4; D perhaps matches TRBD1 (6 bases). CDR3 size: 15 residues. Germline V CDR1 and CDR2: MNHEY, SVGAGI. The CDR3 DNA is TGTGCCGGCAGTTCCCACAGGGTGGGAAATGAAAAACTGTTTTTT. Translation: CAGSSHRVGNEKLFF.

In regard to this clonotype: A much bigger clone sits one base away, suggesting this may be a read error. The gene calls are TRBV10-3 and TRBJ2-1; D is unclear. Germline V CDR1 and CDR2: ENHRY, SYGVKD. The CDR3 runs 13 residues. Trimming removed 4 bases from V and 8 bases from J, with 12 bases in between. CDR3 bases: TGTGCCATCAGTGGCAGTGGCCGCGATGAGCAGTTCTTC. Protein: CAISGSGRDEQFF.

This clonotype was recorded a few times. This chain uses TRBV6-5 with TRBJ2-1; D gene unclear. The ends were cut back, 5 bases at V and 0 bases at J, with 11 bases in the middle. The CDR3 has 15 residues. Germline V lookup: CDR1 MNHEY, CDR2 SVGAGI. The CDR3 region is CASSRHRSSYNEQFF. CDR3 coding DNA: TGTGCCAGCAGTCGACACCGAAGCTCCTACAATGAGCAGTTCTTC.

This clonotype was observed a few times. This clone may be a read error of a much larger clone one base away. This CDR3 is CNARRTGGLGETQYF. In DNA form, the CDR3 reads TGCAACGCGAGAAGGACAGGGGGTTTAGGGGAGACCCAGTACTTC. The genes are TRBV29-1 and TRBJ2-5, with TRBD1 identical over 10 bases. CDR1 and CDR2 from the germline V gene are SQVTM and ANQGSEA. CDR3 size: 15 residues.

The genes are TRBV20-1 and TRBJ2-1, with TRBD2 matching over 7 bases. V trimming: 3 bases; J trimming: 0 bases; junction bases outside the gene matches: 5. Germline V gene lookup returns CDR1 DFQATT and CDR2 SNEGSKA (reference sequence). The CDR3 consists of 15 residues. In DNA form, the CDR3 reads TGCAGTGCTAGCCTCCTAGCGGACTCCTACAATGAGCAGTTCTTC. Its translation is CSASLLADSYNEQFF.

This clonotype is judged medium-sized. The chain recombines TRBV20-1 with TRBJ2-2; D gene uncertain. The CDR3 has 14 residues. Per the germline V gene, CDR1 is DFQATT and CDR2 is SNEGSKA (reference sequence). Trimming left V 0 bases short and J 5 bases short, with 10 bases between. The CDR3 DNA sequence: TGCAGTGCTAGAGATATAGATTGGACCGGGGAGCTGTTTTTT. It encodes CSARDIDWTGELFF.

As regards this clonotype: Its ends do not fully match the called genes, so a read error is possible. This chain joins TRBV11-2 and TRBJ2-1; D is unclear. The CDR3 consists of 16 residues. CDR1 is SGHAT, CDR2 FQNNGV, per germline. CDR3 residues: CASSFDGRLPYNKQFF. The DNA of the CDR3 is TGTGCCAGCAGCTTTGACGGGCGGCTCCCCTACAATAAGCAGTTCTTC.

Points on this clonotype: The junction departs from the called germline gene at one end, perhaps through a read error. V usage is TRBV6-2 or TRBV6-3 and J usage is TRBJ2-1; D could derive from TRBD1 or TRBD2 (6 bases each). Germline values: CDR1 MNHEY, CDR2 SVGEGT. The CDR3 contains 15 residues. The CDR3, as DNA: TGTGTCAGCAGTTATACGGGGGCCGTTTACAATGAGCAGTTCTTC. It encodes CVSSYTGAVYNEQFF.

The chain carries TRBV20-1 and TRBJ2-7; D unresolved. Trimming left V 4 bases short and J 2 bases short, with 21 bases between. The germline gives CDR1 DFQATT, CDR2 SNEGSKA (reference sequence). This CDR3 has 16 residues. CDR3 in amino acids: CSATPDYGSQAYEQYV. DNA for the CDR3: TGCAGTGCTACCCCGGATTACGGGTCGCAAGCCTACGAGCAGTACGTC.

V gene TRBV4-1 combines with J gene TRBJ1-5; TRBD1 might be the D (5 bases). CDR3 size: 15 residues. The V gene's germline CDR1 is MGHRA and CDR2 YSYEKL. V was cut by 0 bases and J by 11 bases, with 17 bases left in between. The CDR3 loop reads CASSQELIGVRTQHF. The CDR3 DNA reads TGCGCCAGCAGCCAAGAGCTGATAGGGGTCCGAACCCAGCATTTT.

This clonotype appeared a few times. This rearrangement joins TRBV4-1 to TRBJ2-7; 12 nucleotides line up with TRBD2. CDR3 length equals 15 residues. V trimming: 8 bases; J trimming: 2 bases; junction bases outside the gene matches: 7. CDR1 and CDR2 from the germline V gene are MGHRA and YSYEKL. This CDR3 reads CASGLTSGRTYEQYF. In DNA, the CDR3 is TGCGCCAGCGGGTTAACTAGCGGGAGGACCTACGAGCAGTACTTC.

This sequence joins TRBV20-1 and TRBJ2-7; TRBD2 matches at 7 bases. This CDR3 comprises 14 residues. The germline V gene has CDR1 DFQATT and CDR2 SNEGSKA (reference sequence). This CDR3 is CRARSGRGSYEQYF. In nucleotides, the CDR3 is TGCAGAGCCCGTAGTGGGAGGGGTTCCTACGAGCAGTACTTC.

For this clonotype: The CDR3 carries no conserved terminal phenylalanine or tryptophan, so it likely arises from a read error. J is TRBJ2-7 and V is TRBV5-1, with D possibly being TRBD1 or TRBD2 (6 bases each). Trimming took 4 bases from V and 2 from J, leaving 13 bases between them. CDR1 and CDR2 from the germline V gene are SGHRS and YFSETQ. This CDR3 spans 14 amino acids. CDR3 in DNA: TGCGCCAGCAGCCAGAAAGGGGGGACCTACGAGCAGTACTCC. Translated, it gives CASSQKGGTYEQYS.

V and J are TRBV15 and TRBJ2-5; 10 nucleotides agree with TRBD2. Germline CDR1 reads LNHNV; CDR2 reads YYDKDF (reference sequence). The CDR3 contains 13 residues. J gave up 7 bases and V 5 bases, and 4 bases lay outside the gene matches. The CDR3 DNA reads TGTGCCACCAGCGTAGCGGGAGGAGGGACCCAGTACTTC. This sequence encodes CATSVAGGGTQYF.

This clonotype came up a few times. The chain joins TRBV28 to TRBJ2-2, with D perhaps matching TRBD1 (5 bases). The length of the CDR3 is 14 residues. Per the germline V gene, CDR1 is MDHEN and CDR2 is SYDVKM. Deletions cut 8 bases from V and 0 bases from J, with 10 bases between. CDR3 DNA sequence: TGTGCCAGCCAGGGTTCTGCGAACACCGGGGAGCTGTTTTTT. It encodes CASQGSANTGELFF.

This clonotype was detected only a few times. It may be a read error: a sequence one base away is much more abundant. This chain uses TRBV28 with TRBJ2-3; D is unresolved. This CDR3 region has 13 residues. Germline V lookup: CDR1 MDHEN, CDR2 SYDVKM. The CDR3 region has the DNA TGTGCCAGCAGTTCCCCGTCCACAGATACGCGGTATTTT. It translates to CASSSPSTDTRYF.

This rearrangement joins TRBV20-1 to TRBJ2-3, with 9 positions matching TRBD1. J lost 2 bases, V lost 6 bases, and 21 bases had no gene match. The CDR3 is made up of 19 amino acids. Germline V gene sequence: CDR1 DFQATT, CDR2 SNEGSKA (reference sequence). CDR3 sequence (DNA): TGCAGTGCCAAACAACAGGGGGGGCGGGGACAGGGACCCACAGATACGCAGTATTTT. This translates into CSAKQQGGRGQGPTDTQYF.

The chain uses TRBV20-1 and TRBJ2-1, with D perhaps TRBD1 (5 bases). The length of the CDR3 is 13 residues. Germline assignment: CDR1 DFQATT and CDR2 SNEGSKA (reference sequence). Between the trimmed V and J ends, which lost 3 bases and 11 bases, there was a span of 17 bases. The CDR3: CSARSQGYGKQFF. CDR3 coding DNA: TGCAGTGCTAGGTCGCAGGGCTATGGTAAGCAGTTCTTC.

A remark on this clonotype: The germline gene is not matched at one end of the junction; a read error may be the cause. The chain employs TRBV5-1 and TRBJ2-2; no definite D call. Germline assignment: CDR1 SGHRS and CDR2 YFSETQ. This CDR3 region has 12 residues. This CDR3 reads CASSMNIGELFF. Written as DNA, the CDR3 is TGCGCCAGCAGCATGAACATCGGGGAGCTGTTTTTT.

Details on this clonotype: It may be a read error: a sequence one base away is much more abundant. No conserved phenylalanine or tryptophan ends this CDR3, so it is likely a read error. This rearrangement joins TRBV12-3 or TRBV12-4 to TRBJ2-3, with 9 bases identical to TRBD2. CDR3 length equals 14 residues. The junction had 6 bases not matched to a gene; V was cut back by 6 bases and J by 5 bases. The CDR3 DNA sequence: TGTGCCAGCAGGGGACTAGCAGTACTAGATACGCAGTATTTA. It codes for CASRGLAVLDTQYL.

This clonotype was observed a handful of times. J is TRBJ2-7 and V is TRBV10-2; 8 bases match TRBD2. Trimming at V came to 1 base and at J to 4 bases, leaving 6 bases not matched to a gene. Germline V gene data show CDR1 as WSHSY and CDR2 as SAAADI. This CDR3 spans 15 amino acids. CDR3 bases: TGCGCCAGCAGTGAGTTTCGAGCGGGAGAGTACGAGCAGTACTTC. Translated, it gives CASSEFRAGEYEQYF.

With regard to this clonotype: A read error is possible here, since a much larger clone lies one base away. Without the conserved terminal phenylalanine or tryptophan, this CDR3 likely stems from a read error. This chain links TRBV5-4 with TRBJ2-1, with D perhaps matching TRBD2 (5 bases). CDR3 size: 15 residues. The V and J ends lost 4 bases and 2 bases respectively, with 13 bases between them. Per germline, CDR1 SGHNT and CDR2 YYREEE (reference sequence). The chain's CDR3 is CASSLPADTYNEQFS. The DNA of the CDR3 is TGTGCCAGCAGCCTACCAGCGGATACCTACAATGAGCAGTTCTCC.

This clonotype was detected a few times. One junction end does not reproduce the germline sequence, and a read error may be involved. The chain combines TRBV11-2 with TRBJ2-7, with D possibly called TRBD1 or TRBD2 (5 bases each). CDR1 and CDR2 (germline): SGHAT, FQNNGV. The CDR3 totals 15 residues. CDR3 protein: CASSLEGTEYDEQYF. CDR3 nucleotides: TGTGCCAGTAGCTTAGAGGGGACGGAGTACGACGAGCAGTACTTC.

This clonotype has just a few counts. V and J are TRBV20-1 and TRBJ2-1; 10 bases are shared with TRBD2. The CDR3 runs to 16 residues. With 2 bases clipped from V and 3 bases from J, the junction kept 7 bases outside the gene matches. Germline V lookup: CDR1 DFQATT, CDR2 SNEGSKA (reference sequence). CDR3 amino acids: CSARLASGSRYNEQFF. The DNA of the CDR3 is TGCAGTGCTAGACTCGCTAGCGGGAGTCGCTACAATGAGCAGTTCTTC.

The gene calls are TRBV4-2 and TRBJ2-3; D might be TRBD2 (5 bases). CDR1 LGHNA and CDR2 YNFKEQ come from the germline V gene. V gave up 5 bases and J gave up 5 bases, with 20 bases separating them. The CDR3 sequence is 16 residues long. CDR3 residues: CASSELAGWNIDTQYF. The CDR3 nucleotides are TGTGCCAGCAGCGAGCTAGCCGGCTGGAACATAGATACGCAGTATTTT.

As regards this clonotype: It is likely a read error, because the conserved phenylalanine at the end of the CDR3 is missing. It is unclear where the CDR3 begins or ends on the DNA, so no DNA is shown, and the CDR3 is as TCRdb lists it. The chain joins TRBV20-1 to TRBJ2-7. Per germline, CDR1 DFQATT and CDR2 SNEGSKA (reference sequence). From its first to its last residue, the CDR3 has 11 amino acids. The CDR3 spells CSARYQYEEYS.